This entry concerns a single T cell receptor beta chain. As yet, its antigen is unknown. TCRdb's copy holds only in-frame clones and misses some; the assay was immunoSEQ multiplex PCR. The sample holds 150,000 or so clones; over 80% are singletons and the top ten take about 6.7%. These data are taken from a study of cytomegalovirus exposure and HLA in healthy donors. Whole-study results and caveats: Specificity for CMV antigens was confirmed in vitro for a few of the CMV-associated chains. Using the classifier, cytomegalovirus status was reportedly diagnosed with high specificity and sensitivity.

This CDR3 region has 16 residues. Germline lookup yields CDR1 KGHSH and CDR2 LQKENI. Trimming at V came to 0 bases and at J to 4 bases, leaving 4 bases not matched to a gene. The material sequenced was PBMCs. This receptor was obtained from a woman aged 25 to 39 in good health and CMV-seropositive. This chain uses TRBV18 with TRBJ2-1; TRBD2 matches 9 bases. Here the CDR3 reads CASSPPGAGGYNEQFF. The CDR3 nucleotides are TGTGCCAGCTCACCACCGGGAGCGGGGGGTTACAATGAGCAGTTCTTC.